A single T cell receptor (beta chain) is shown here with its context. In the original workflow: Counts of nucleated cells, estimated from reference gene primer amplification, were obtained. Profiled with immunoSEQ multiplex PCR; TCRdb holds only in-frame clones, not every one. V and J calls and clone size come straight from that table; D and trimming were deduced from the DNA. The sample shows about 170,000 clones, 84% of them seen only once. CDR3 size: 15 residues. Between the trimmed V and J ends, which lost 1 base and 0 bases, there was a span of 10 bases. The germline CDR1 and CDR2 sequences are SGHRS and YFSETQ. This entry belongs to a study of blood T cell repertoires in COVID-19. On the study more broadly: Samples taken during acute and convalescent COVID-19 were collected in the United States, Italy and Spain. Nucleic acid was either cDNA or gDNA, and it came from T cells, B-cell-depleted T cells, or PBMCs.

All enrollees were about 18 to 89 years old and from around 25 US areas. The source is a man in his fifties who had recovered from COVID-19. V usage is TRBV5-1 and J usage is TRBJ1-2, with D uncertain. Material for sequencing was PBMCs or T cells enriched from blood (not recorded which). The DNA of the CDR3 is TGCGCCAGCAGCTTGACAGACCCAACTAACTATGGCTACACCTTC. It encodes CASSLTDPTNYGYTF.